This TCR beta chain was sequenced during a study of beta chain features in type 1 diabetes. About the study: Roughly 98 million sorted cells were examined across all samples. Overall study results and limits: Fewer junction insertions and more nucleotide deletions appeared in type 1 diabetes patients. Although PCR might favor shorter templates, it would do so equally in patients and controls.

Germline lookup yields CDR1 SGHRS and CDR2 YFSETQ. The CDR3 is 15 residues long. The V end was cut by 6 bases, the J end by 2 bases, with 17 bases between. This clone appeared a single time. The antigen is not known. Expressed TCRB transcripts were sequenced, since all the RNA that had been isolated was reverse transcribed. Data came from immunoSEQ multiplex PCR; TCRdb stores just in-frame clones and leaves some out. The sample carries 200,000 to 250,000 clones, over 65% recorded once. V usage is TRBV5-1 and J usage is TRBJ1-1, with D uncertain. The sample comprised naive CD4+ T cells from blood. The TCR sequence derives from a man aged 25-40 years in good health. CDR3 sequence (DNA): TGCGCCAGCACCTCACCCGGCAGAACAAACACTGAAGCTTTCTTT. Encoded protein: CASTSPGRTNTEAFF.